These 32 T cell receptor beta chains share one sample of origin, sequenced in a study of blood T cell repertoires in COVID-19. TCRdb's copy holds only in-frame clones and misses some; the assay was immunoSEQ multiplex PCR. The top ten hold roughly 3.3% of the sample, which has roughly 340,000 clones, around 91% seen once. Sequenced: peripheral blood. Receptors were obtained from a woman aged 18-29 years who had recovered from COVID-19.

This clone has a single count. The chain carries TRBV7-8 and TRBJ2-3, with a possible D match to TRBD2 (6 bases). The length of the CDR3 is 14 residues. CDR1 and CDR2 (germline): SGHVS, FQNEAQ. The V gene lost 5 bases and the J gene lost 2 bases, with 11 bases spanning the gap. For the CDR3, the DNA is TGTGCCAGCAGCCCAGGAGGGTCCACAGATACGCAGTATTTT. Protein product: CASSPGGSTDTQYF. Based on the CDR3 plus reference TRBV7-8 and TRBJ2-3, the full variable domain is GAGVSQSPRYKVAKRGQDVALRCDPISGHVSLFWYQQALGQGPEFLTYFQNEAQLDKSGLPSDRFFAERPEGSVSTLKIQRTQQEDSAVYLCASSPGGSTDTQYFGPGTRLTVL.

A single count supports this clone. This chain links TRBV18 with TRBJ2-3; 8 nucleotides align to TRBD1. Germline trimming cut 3 bases from V and 4 bases from J; bases unmatched to any gene: 12. Germline V lookup: CDR1 KGHSH, CDR2 LQKENI. CDR3 length equals 17 residues. This CDR3 is CASSPTTRGLLADTQYF. CDR3 nucleotides: TGTGCCAGCTCACCCACAACCAGGGGGCTTCTGGCAGATACGCAGTATTTT. Complete variable domain (other parts from reference TRBV18 and TRBJ2-3): NAGVMQNPRHLVRRRGQEARLRCSPMKGHSHVYWYRQLPEEGLKFMVYLQKENIIDESGMPKERFSAEFPKEGPSILRIQQVVRGDSAAYFCASSPTTRGLLADTQYFGPGTRLTVL.

The chain is built from TRBV27 and TRBJ1-5, with TRBD1 matching over 8 bases. Germline CDR1 reads MNHEY; CDR2 reads SMNVEV (reference sequence). This CDR3 has 17 residues. The V and J ends lost 6 bases and 0 bases, in that order; junction bases with no gene match: 10. The chain's CDR3 is CASRSGQAYLSNQPQHF. The CDR3 bases are TGTGCCAGCAGATCGGGACAGGCGTACCTTAGCAATCAGCCCCAGCATTTT.

V and J are TRBV5-5 and TRBJ2-1; possible D gene TRBD2, 6 bases. Trimming pared 3 bases from V and 5 bases from J, leaving 12 bases between. In germline, CDR1 is SGHKS, CDR2 YYEKEE (reference sequence). The CDR3 length is 14 residues. The CDR3 DNA reads as TGTGCCAGCAGCTACCCGACTAGTAACAATGAGCAGTTCTTC. It specifies CASSYPTSNNEQFF.

The rearrangement joins TRBV10-2 to TRBJ2-1; D not resolved. The CDR3 extends over 13 amino acids. The germline CDR1 and CDR2 sequences are WSHSY and SAAADI. Trimming cost V 3 bases and J 8 bases, with 11 bases left between them. CDR3 sequence (DNA): TGCGCCAGCAGTGACACCCCGAGCTATGAGCAGTTCTTC. It codes for CASSDTPSYEQFF.

This clone has a handful of counts. This chain uses TRBV27 with TRBJ2-5, with TRBD1 as a possible D gene (6 bases). Trimming stripped 4 bases from V and 9 bases from J, with 21 bases between. CDR1 MNHEY and CDR2 SMNVEV come from the germline V gene (reference sequence). The CDR3 totals 15 residues. The CDR3 region is CASSSETGFNMAQYF. The CDR3 coding sequence is TGTGCCAGCAGTTCCGAGACAGGTTTTAATATGGCCCAGTACTTC.

This clone was observed a single time. The chain has TRBV5-8 and TRBJ1-5; D is uncertain. CDR3 size: 14 residues. Trimming shortened V by 0 bases and J by 2 bases, and 6 bases separated the two germline ends. Germline-derived CDR1 and CDR2 are SGHTS and YDEGEE. The CDR3 region has the DNA TGTGCCAGCAGCTTGGCTCAGGGCAATCAGCCCCAGCATTTT. This codes for CASSLAQGNQPQHF. Full variable domain (missing parts from reference TRBV5-8 and TRBJ1-5): EAGVTQSPTHLIKTRGQQATLRCSPISGHTSVYWYQQALGLGLQFLLWYDEGEERNRGNFPPRFSGRQFPNYSSELNVNALELEDSALYLCASSLAQGNQPQHFGDGTRLSIL.

The chain is built from TRBV19 and TRBJ1-1; D not certain. The CDR3 consists of 14 residues. V was clipped by 5 bases and J by 3 bases, with 13 bases between them. CDR1 and CDR2 (germline): LNHDA, SQIVND (reference sequence). CDR3 bases: TGTGCCAGTAGTTCCGGACGGAGGGACACTGAAGCTTTCTTT. This translates into CASSSGRRDTEAFF.

The chain joins TRBV11-2 to TRBJ2-1; TRBD2 agrees at 12 bases. CDR1 and CDR2 (germline): SGHAT, FQNNGV. With V trimmed by 5 bases and J by 4 bases, 9 bases remained unmatched. The CDR3 loop spans 17 amino acids. CDR3 amino acids: CASSRTSGNPRYNEQFF. The DNA for the CDR3 is TGTGCCAGCAGCCGGACTAGCGGGAACCCGAGGTACAATGAGCAGTTCTTC.

This rearrangement joins TRBV28 to TRBJ2-7, with 11 bases fitting TRBD2. The CDR3 contains 16 residues. The germline gives CDR1 MDHEN, CDR2 SYDVKM. The CDR3 loop is CASSSGGSGRGYDQYV. The DNA of the CDR3 is TGTGCCAGCAGTAGCGGGGGTAGCGGGAGGGGCTACGATCAGTACGTC.

This sequence joins TRBV6-2 or TRBV6-3 and TRBJ1-5; TRBD1 matches at 10 bases. Germline V gene sequence: CDR1 MNHEY, CDR2 SVGEGT. With 2 bases clipped from V and 6 bases from J, the junction kept 10 bases outside the gene matches. The CDR3 consists of 17 residues. The CDR3 bases are TGTGCCAGCAGTTACGGGACAGGGGCTCCGTCGGCTCAGCCCCAGCATTTT. As protein: CASSYGTGAPSAQPQHF.

This clone turned up a few times. The V gene is TRBV9, the J gene TRBJ2-1, with TRBD2 matching 10 bases. Losses at the gene ends were 2 bases for V and 6 bases for J; bases not matched to a gene: 5. The CDR3 loop spans 15 amino acids. CDR1 and CDR2 (germline): SGDLS, YYNGEE. CDR3 residues: CASSVTSGTFNEQFF. The CDR3 bases are TGTGCCAGCAGCGTTACTAGCGGGACCTTCAATGAGCAGTTCTTC.

The V call is TRBV6-2 or TRBV6-3, the J call TRBJ2-1, with TRBD1 as a possible D gene (6 bases). V gave up 4 bases and J gave up 8 bases, with 18 bases separating them. This CDR3 region has 15 residues. CDR1 and CDR2 (germline): MNHEY, SVGEGT. The CDR3 loop is CASSLLGTSVDEQFF. The CDR3 nucleotides read TGTGCCAGCAGTTTGTTAGGGACATCGGTGGATGAGCAGTTCTTC.

In its sample, this clone was seen once. The chain couples TRBV7-2 to TRBJ2-5; TRBD2 is a possible D gene (6 bases). The CDR3 is 16 residues long. Per the germline V gene, CDR1 is SGHTA and CDR2 is FQGNSA. Trimming left V 4 bases short and J 5 bases short, with 20 bases between. The CDR3 is CASSWTMVGVGETQYF. The CDR3, as DNA: TGTGCCAGCAGCTGGACTATGGTGGGAGTCGGGGAGACCCAGTACTTC. The variable domain in full, completed from reference TRBV7-2 and TRBJ2-5, reads GAGVSQSPSNKVTEKGKDVELRCDPISGHTALYWYRQSLGQGLEFLIYFQGNSAPDKSGLPSDRFSAERTGGSVSTLTIQRTQQEDSAVYLCASSWTMVGVGETQYFGPGTRLLVL.

V is TRBV6-2 or TRBV6-3 and J is TRBJ2-7; 8 bases fit TRBD2. V gave up 2 bases and J gave up 10 bases; unmatched junction bases: 10. CDR3 size: 14 residues. Germline V gives CDR1 MNHEY, CDR2 SVGEGT. The CDR3 region is CASSYPRIAGLQYV. The CDR3 DNA reads TGTGCCAGCAGTTACCCTCGTATAGCGGGGCTTCAGTACGTC.

The chain recombines TRBV29-1 with TRBJ1-2; D is unclear. The CDR3 extends over 13 amino acids. Germline CDR1 reads SQVTM; CDR2 reads ANQGSEA. Deletions cut 4 bases from V and 4 bases from J, with 13 bases between. The CDR3 reads CSVAEESSYGYTF. DNA for the CDR3: TGCAGCGTTGCCGAGGAAAGCTCCTATGGCTACACCTTC.

The chain has TRBV27 and TRBJ1-1; D perhaps matches TRBD1 (5 bases). Germline CDR1 MNHEY, CDR2 SMNVEV (reference sequence). V was cut by 3 bases and J by 0 bases, with 11 bases left in between. The CDR3 spans 15 residues. The CDR3 loop reads CASSFIPGVNTEAFF. The CDR3 DNA sequence: TGTGCCAGCAGTTTCATTCCGGGGGTGAACACTGAAGCTTTCTTT.

A remark on this clone: Additional DNA sequences in this sample encode the identical CDR3. The chain uses TRBV4-3 and TRBJ1-3; D gene unclear. Trimming left V 0 bases short and J 0 bases short, with 6 bases between. CDR3 length equals 15 residues. Germline V gene data show CDR1 as LGHNA and CDR2 as YSLEER. The CDR3 DNA reads as TGCGCCAGCAGCCAAGATGGCAGCTCTGGAAACACCATATATTTT. Amino acid sequence: CASSQDGSSGNTIYF.

The rearrangement joins TRBV5-4 to TRBJ1-2; perhaps TRBD1 as D (6 bases). The ends were cut back, 1 base at V and 10 bases at J, with 11 bases in the middle. CDR3 length equals 12 residues. Germline CDR1 and CDR2: SGHNT and YYREEE (reference sequence). Written as DNA, the CDR3 is TGTGCCAGCAGCTTGTATTCAGGGGACTACACCTTC. Amino acid sequence: CASSLYSGDYTF.

The V gene is TRBV7-9, the J gene TRBJ2-3, with D possibly being TRBD2 (6 bases). Germline CDR1 SEHNR, CDR2 FQNEAQ (reference sequence). V lost 4 bases and J lost 2, with 19 bases in between. The length of the CDR3 is 17 residues. The CDR3 bases are TGTGCCAGCAGCTCCCAATGGTGGACTACAGACACAGATACGCAGTATTTT. Protein: CASSSQWWTTDTDTQYF.

The chain joins TRBV6-5 to TRBJ1-5; TRBD1 aligns across 7 bases. There are 15 residues in the CDR3. The trim removed 6 bases at V and 5 bases at J, leaving 10 bases unmatched. From germline, CDR1 is MNHEY and CDR2 SVGAGI. The CDR3 reads CASRDRDRDYQPQHF. The DNA of the CDR3 is TGTGCCAGCAGAGACCGGGACAGAGATTATCAGCCCCAGCATTTT.

The chain combines TRBV21-1 with TRBJ2-7; the D call in the table, TRBD1, was not verified against the DNA. TRBV21-1 is termed a pseudogene. The CDR3 spans 19 residues. The CDR3 sequence: CASSKVPLTGLLLSYEQYV. CDR3 nucleotides: TGTGCCAGCAGCAAAGTGCCCCTAACAGGGTTACTATTATCCTACGAGCAGTACGTC.

J is TRBJ2-5 and V is TRBV14, with 9 bases matching TRBD2. V dropped 6 bases and J dropped 0; count of bases not matched to a gene: 8. Germline assignment: CDR1 SGHDN and CDR2 FVKESK. The length of the CDR3 is 16 residues. The CDR3 DNA is TGTGCCAGCAGGCCCGGGACTAGCACCTACCAAGAGACCCAGTACTTC. Residues: CASRPGTSTYQETQYF.

The chain joins TRBV7-6 to TRBJ2-3; 7 bases are a match to TRBD2. The CDR3 is 15 amino acids. Looked up from germline, CDR1 is SGHVS and CDR2 is FNYEAQ. Losses at the gene ends were 5 bases for V and 2 bases for J; bases not matched to a gene: 7. The CDR3 DNA is TGTGCCAGCAGCAGCCTAGCGGTTCTCACAGATACGCAGTATTTT. Translation: CASSSLAVLTDTQYF.

The chain joins TRBV25-1 to TRBJ2-1; 12 bases match TRBD2. After removal of 4 bases from V and 8 bases from J, the junction contained 9 bases not matched to a gene. The CDR3 has 16 amino acids. CDR1 MGHDK and CDR2 SYGVNS come from the germline V gene. CDR3 nucleotides: TGTGCCAGCAGTGGTCGACTAGCGGGAGTGATTGATGAGCAGTTCTTC. It specifies CASSGRLAGVIDEQFF.

The V gene is TRBV24-1, the J gene TRBJ1-2; TRBD1 aligns across 12 bases. In germline, CDR1 is KGHDR, CDR2 SFDVKD. The CDR3 runs to 15 residues. The V gene end was trimmed by 3 bases and the J gene end by 8 bases; junction bases not matched to a gene: 6. The DNA of the CDR3 is TGTGCCACCAGTGATATGGGACAGGGGGCGGGAGGCTACACCTTC. Translation: CATSDMGQGAGGYTF.

This sequence joins TRBV12-5 and TRBJ2-3; no firm D call. Trimming removed 4 bases from V and 3 bases from J, with 8 bases in between. The CDR3 runs to 13 residues. In germline, CDR1 is LGHNT, CDR2 FRNRAP. The CDR3 loop is CASGSRSTDTQYF. The CDR3 region has the DNA TGTGCTAGTGGTTCCCGGAGTACAGATACGCAGTATTTT.

The rearrangement uses TRBV10-3 and TRBJ2-2; possibly TRBD2 for D (6 bases). Germline V gene sequence: CDR1 ENHRY, CDR2 SYGVKD. The CDR3 spans 17 residues. V was clipped by 4 bases and J by 4 bases, with 19 bases between them. CDR3 sequence reads: CAISGGLLADITGELFF. CDR3 DNA: TGTGCCATCAGTGGAGGGTTGTTAGCGGACATCACCGGGGAGCTGTTTTTT.

The rearrangement links TRBV5-1 to TRBJ2-3; tentatively, D is TRBD2 (5 bases). The CDR3 sequence is 14 residues long. Germline loops: CDR1 SGHRS, CDR2 YFSETQ. Deletions cut 8 bases from V and 0 bases from J, with 13 bases between. CDR3 nucleotide sequence: TGCGCCAGTTCTAGCAGAACTAGCACAGATACGCAGTATTTT. It specifies CASSSRTSTDTQYF.

CDR3 nucleotides: TGTGCCAGCAGTGAAGAGCGGCTCAACTACGAGCAGTACGTC. Protein product: CASSEERLNYEQYV. The V gene is TRBV6-1, the J gene TRBJ2-7; D may be TRBD2 (5 bases). The V end was cut by 1 base, the J end by 3 bases, with 10 bases between. The CDR3 is made up of 14 amino acids. Per the germline V gene, CDR1 is MNHNS and CDR2 is SASEGT.

This chain connects TRBV5-1 to TRBJ2-3; 9 bases match TRBD2. CDR3 length: 19 amino acids. J was trimmed by 0 bases and V by 1 base; bases with no gene match: 12. Germline V CDR1 and CDR2: SGHRS, YFSETQ. CDR3 in DNA: TGCGCCAGCAGCTTGAGTAGCGGGAGCTTCCCTCCTAGCACAGATACGCAGTATTTT. Protein: CASSLSSGSFPPSTDTQYF.

The chain combines TRBV5-1 with TRBJ2-4, with D possibly matching TRBD1 (5 bases). Per the germline V gene, CDR1 is SGHRS and CDR2 is YFSETQ. V lost 1 base, J lost 7 bases, and 12 bases lay in between. This CDR3 comprises 14 residues. The CDR3 DNA sequence: TGCGCCAGCAGCTTGAACAGGCCTATGAACATTCAGTACTTC. The encoded protein is CASSLNRPMNIQYF.